The sample holds a few counts of the clone carrying this T cell receptor (beta chain). Those enrolled, adults aged about 18 to 89 years, came from fewer than 25 US areas. Donors were grouped by their self-reported clinical history. This record belongs to a study of blood T cell repertoires in COVID-19. Study information: PBMCs, B-cell-depleted T cells, or T cells were the source of the cDNA or gDNA that made up the material.

In the original analysis: Reference gene primer amplification in the assay estimated nucleated cell counts. Assay: immunoSEQ multiplex PCR; the TCRdb copy retains only in-frame clones and omits some. V, J and clone size are those of that table, while D and trimming were read from the DNA. The table records some 300,000 clones, about 90% of them present only once. Sample: PBMCs or T cells enriched from blood (not recorded which). This clonotype was sampled from a woman aged 18-29 years with acute COVID-19.

The CDR3 nucleotides read TGTGCCAGCAGTTATCAGGGCACAGATACGCAGTATTTT. Protein sequence: CASSYQGTDTQYF. The chain links TRBV12-3 or TRBV12-4 to TRBJ2-3, with unresolved D. This CDR3 comprises 13 residues. Trimming shortened V by 4 bases and J by 1 base, and 6 bases separated the two germline ends.